The 16 T cell receptor beta chains given below trace back to one sample, sequenced in a study of cytomegalovirus exposure and HLA in healthy donors. The PCR contained 60 Vbeta and 13 Jbeta primers. Some clones are missing from TCRdb's copy, which holds only in-frame ones; the method was immunoSEQ multiplex PCR. This sample has 100,000 to 150,000 clones; about 79% occur once, and the top ten carry under 3.5%. Sequencing was carried out using PBMCs. The receptors here all came from a woman in her forties or fifties in good health and CMV-seronegative.

The chain joins TRBV21-1 to TRBJ2-3; the table assigns TRBD2, which was not confirmed against the DNA. TRBV21-1 is noted as a pseudogene. The CDR3 covers 14 residues. CDR3 sequence (DNA): TGTGCCAGCAGCAAAGGGGAGGCCACAGATACGCAGTATTTT. Residues: CASSKGEATDTQYF.

The chain carries TRBV10-3 and TRBJ2-1; 10 positions agree with TRBD2. Germline V gene data show CDR1 as ENHRY and CDR2 as SYGVKD. The CDR3 loop spans 14 amino acids. J gave up 8 bases and V 5 bases, and 6 bases lay outside the gene matches. This CDR3 is CAISWTSGVDEQFF. The CDR3 DNA sequence: TGTGCCATCAGTTGGACTAGCGGAGTCGATGAGCAGTTCTTC.

This chain connects TRBV27 to TRBJ1-1; 8 bases are shared with TRBD1. The CDR3 sequence is 13 residues long. After removal of 4 bases from V and 4 bases from J, the junction contained 2 bases not matched to a gene. From germline, CDR1 is MNHEY and CDR2 SMNVEV (reference sequence). CDR3 sequence reads: CASSSTGGTEAFF. CDR3 coding DNA: TGTGCCAGCAGTTCCACAGGGGGCACTGAAGCTTTCTTT.

This chain joins TRBV21-1 and TRBJ1-4; TRBD1, the D gene given by the table, was not confirmed from the DNA. TRBV21-1 is annotated as a pseudogene. The length of the CDR3 is 17 residues. DNA of the CDR3: TGTGCCAGCAGCAAGGGGACAGGGGGCCGGGCATGTGAAAAACTGTTTTTT. It codes for CASSKGTGGRACEKLFF.

This clone was seen just once. The chain has TRBV5-1 and TRBJ2-1; 10 positions agree with TRBD2. V lost 0 bases, J lost 8 bases, and 8 bases stayed unmatched. CDR3 size: 16 residues. The germline gives CDR1 SGHRS, CDR2 YFSETQ. In nucleotides, the CDR3 is TGCGCCAGCAGCTTGGTATCTAGCGGGAGACGGGATGAGCAGTTCTTC. Translation: CASSLVSSGRRDEQFF. Supplemented by reference TRBV5-1 and TRBJ2-1, the full variable domain reads KAGVTQTPRYLIKTRGQQVTLSCSPISGHRSVSWYQQTPGQGLQFLFEYFSETQRNKGNFPGRFSGRQFSNSRSEMNVSTLELGDSALYLCASSLVSSGRRDEQFFGPGTRLTVL.

The chain couples TRBV18 to TRBJ2-1, with TRBD2 identical over 10 bases. V lost 5 bases and J lost 8; bases outside the gene matches: 6. CDR3 length: 14 amino acids. The V gene's germline CDR1 is KGHSH and CDR2 LQKENI. CDR3 sequence reads: CASSNEAGGDEQFF. The CDR3 DNA is TGTGCCAGCTCAAATGAAGCGGGAGGGGATGAGCAGTTCTTC.

The rearrangement joins TRBV10-3 to TRBJ2-3, with 7 bases fitting TRBD1. The CDR3 runs 14 residues. Germline V lookup: CDR1 ENHRY, CDR2 SYGVKD. V dropped 8 bases and J dropped 0; count of bases not matched to a gene: 5. CDR3 sequence: CAISWDSSTDTQYF. The DNA of the CDR3 is TGTGCCATCTCTTGGGACAGTAGCACAGATACGCAGTATTTT.

DNA for the CDR3: TGCGCCAGCAGCCTTCCACAGGGGGAGACAGATACGCAGTATTTT. The encoded protein is CASSLPQGETDTQYF. The chain combines TRBV5-1 with TRBJ2-3; TRBD1 matches 8 bases. V lost 4 bases to trimming and J lost 3 bases; unmatched junction nucleotides: 7. Germline V CDR1 and CDR2: SGHRS, YFSETQ. There are 15 residues in the CDR3.

This chain joins TRBV9 and TRBJ2-1; D possibly corresponds to TRBD2 (6 bases). CDR1 is SGDLS, CDR2 YYNGEE, per germline. This CDR3 is built from 15 residues. The V end was cut by 7 bases, the J end by 4 bases, with 18 bases between. CDR3 amino acids: CASAPNGGEYNEQFF. Here the CDR3 DNA reads TGTGCCAGCGCCCCCAATGGCGGGGAATACAATGAGCAGTTCTTC.

This clone has only one observation. The genes are TRBV6-5 and TRBJ1-1; 7 positions agree with TRBD1. The germline gives CDR1 MNHEY, CDR2 SVGAGI. This CDR3 has 15 residues. The trim removed 4 bases at V and 1 base at J, leaving 6 bases unmatched. The CDR3 DNA reads TGTGCCAGCAGTTTCGACAGGGCAGGGAACACTGAAGCTTTCTTT. It yields the protein CASSFDRAGNTEAFF.

This clone was recorded a few times. The rearrangement uses TRBV4-3 and TRBJ2-3; possibly TRBD1 for D (5 bases). The V end lost 2 bases, the J end lost 0 bases, and 15 bases lay between the germline ends. The CDR3 totals 17 residues. The germline V gene has CDR1 LGHNA and CDR2 YSLEER. CDR3 residues: CASSQQPVTDSTDTQYF. The CDR3 DNA reads as TGCGCCAGCAGCCAACAACCGGTGACAGATAGCACAGATACGCAGTATTTT.

The chain has TRBV7-9 and TRBJ1-6; D is uncertain. V dropped 2 bases and J dropped 8 bases, with 4 bases sitting between them. CDR3 length equals 12 residues. CDR1 is SEHNR and CDR2 is FQNEAQ in the germline V gene (reference sequence). CDR3 sequence reads: CASSLTDSPLHF. As DNA, the CDR3 is TGTGCCAGCAGCTTAACGGATTCACCCCTCCACTTT.

J is TRBJ2-1 and V is TRBV13; TRBD2 matches at 7 bases. The trim removed 2 bases at V and 5 bases at J, leaving 3 bases unmatched. The CDR3 consists of 14 residues. CDR1 is PRHDT, CDR2 FYEKMQ, per germline (reference sequence). CDR3 nucleotides: TGTGCCAGCAGCTTACTAGCGGCTGACAATGAGCAGTTCTTC. This sequence encodes CASSLLAADNEQFF.

The chain recombines TRBV9 with TRBJ2-5; D might be TRBD1 (6 bases). The CDR3 is 15 residues long. Trimming removed 3 bases at V and 0 bases at J, with 12 bases between. Germline assignment: CDR1 SGDLS and CDR2 YYNGEE. Written as DNA, the CDR3 is TGTGCCAGCAGCGCCAGGGGAACGGACCAAGAGACCCAGTACTTC. As protein: CASSARGTDQETQYF. The complete variable domain, with remaining parts taken from reference TRBV9 and TRBJ2-5, reads DSGVTQTPKHLITATGQRVTLRCSPRSGDLSVYWYQQSLDQGLQFLIQYYNGEERAKGNILERFSAQQFPDLHSELNLSSLELGDSALYFCASSARGTDQETQYFGPGTRLLVL.

V usage is TRBV7-2 and J usage is TRBJ2-7; perhaps TRBD2 as D (6 bases). This CDR3 is built from 13 residues. Germline V gene lookup returns CDR1 SGHTA and CDR2 FQGNSA. The ends were cut back, 0 bases at V and 7 bases at J, with 10 bases in the middle. The CDR3 nucleotides read TGTGCCAGCAGCTTAGCTGCCGGGACTGAGCAGTACTTC. Encoded protein: CASSLAAGTEQYF.

The sample holds a few counts of this clone. The rearrangement uses TRBV27 and TRBJ1-4; a possible D gene is TRBD1 (5 bases). Germline V gene sequence: CDR1 MNHEY, CDR2 SMNVEV (reference sequence). The germline V and J ends were trimmed by 5 bases and 4 bases, with 11 bases remaining between them. The CDR3 totals 14 residues. The CDR3 protein is CASSRGLSNEKLFF. The CDR3 nucleotides are TGTGCCAGCAGTCGGGGACTGAGTAATGAAAAACTGTTTTTT.